The rows below give T cell receptor beta chains drawn from one sample of a study of cytomegalovirus exposure and HLA in healthy donors. The method was immunoSEQ multiplex PCR; TCRdb's version includes in-frame clones alone and lacks a portion of them. There are about 130,000 clones in the sample; about 80% occur only once, and roughly 3.5% lies in the top ten. The sample taken for sequencing was PBMCs. These receptor sequences come from a woman between 50 and 59 years old in good health and CMV-seronegative. Both conserved end residues are part of each CDR3. The order of the fields is D gene, V gene, clone size, J gene, CDR3 protein, CDR3 DNA. The D gene is left open where the match is weak. For some rows the clone size is stated as once, few or many, or as a class when expanded; others skip it.

-	TRBV7-9	-	TRBJ1-1	CASASTGEGTEAFF	TGTGCCAGCGCTTCGACAGGTGAGGGCACTGAAGCTTTCTTT
-	TRBV4-3	-	TRBJ1-2	CASSQAGGSSTDGYTF	TGCGCCAGCAGCCAAGCTGGGGGGTCCTCGACGGATGGCTACACCTTC
-	TRBV6-5	-	TRBJ1-5	CASSYEFNQPQHF	TGTGCCAGCAGTTACGAGTTTAATCAGCCCCAGCATTTT
TRBD2	TRBV28	-	TRBJ2-5	CASSLAGGPETQYF	TGTGCCAGCAGCCTAGCGGGAGGGCCGGAGACCCAGTACTTC
-	TRBV5-1	-	TRBJ1-1	CASSLETATNTEAFF	TGCGCCAGCAGCTTGGAGACAGCTACGAACACTGAAGCTTTCTTT
TRBD2	TRBV4-1	-	TRBJ2-2	CASSPGLAGLNTGELFF	TGCGCCAGCAGCCCGGGACTAGCGGGTCTTAACACCGGGGAGCTGTTTTTT
-	TRBV11-2	-	TRBJ1-4	CASSSQGSNEKLFF	TGTGCCAGCAGCTCTCAGGGATCTAATGAAAAACTGTTTTTT
-	TRBV7-3	-	TRBJ2-7	CASARAGDSYEQYF	TGTGCCAGCGCCCGGGCAGGGGACTCCTACGAGCAGTACTTC
TRBD2	TRBV11-1	-	TRBJ2-1	CASSLAGGLTYNEQFF	TGTGCCAGCAGTTTAGCGGGAGGGCTTACCTACAATGAGCAGTTCTTC
TRBD2	TRBV5-1	-	TRBJ2-7	CASTGTSGAYEQYF	TGCGCCAGCACGGGGACTAGCGGAGCCTACGAGCAGTACTTC
TRBD2	TRBV14	-	TRBJ2-7	CASSRILAGYNEQYF	TGTGCCAGCAGCCGTATACTAGCGGGTTACAACGAGCAGTACTTC
-	TRBV28	-	TRBJ2-7	CASTFPNTHEQYF	TGTGCCAGCACCTTCCCGAACACCCACGAGCAGTACTTC
TRBD2	TRBV7-2	few	TRBJ2-7	CASSPTGSSGEPPEQYF	TGTGCCAGCAGCCCCACGGGAAGTAGCGGGGAGCCCCCCGAGCAGTACTTC
TRBD1	TRBV10-3	few	TRBJ1-1	CAISTGQEATTEAFF	TGTGCCATCAGTACCGGACAGGAAGCAACCACTGAAGCTTTCTTT
TRBD2	TRBV30	-	TRBJ2-1	CAWSIPTSGTYNEQFF	TGTGCCTGGAGCATACCGACTAGCGGGACCTACAATGAGCAGTTCTTC
-	TRBV2	once	TRBJ2-7	CASHWDNYEQYF	TGTGCCAGTCATTGGGACAACTACGAGCAGTACTTC
-	TRBV12-5	-	TRBJ1-3	CASGFGETGNTIYF	TGTGCTAGTGGTTTCGGGGAAACTGGAAACACCATATATTTT
TRBD1	TRBV28	-	TRBJ2-2	CASRPTGGTGELFF	TGTGCCAGCAGACCTACAGGGGGGACCGGGGAGCTGTTTTTT
TRBD1	TRBV19	-	TRBJ1-1	CASKDRANLMNTEAFF	TGTGCCAGTAAAGACAGGGCCAACTTGATGAACACTGAAGCTTTCTTT
TRBD1	TRBV4-3	-	TRBJ2-7	CASSQEQGSYEQYF	TGCGCCAGCAGCCAGGAACAGGGGTCCTACGAGCAGTACTTC
TRBD2	TRBV7-8	-	TRBJ2-5	CASSPAGTSGRRTGQETQYF	TGTGCCAGCAGCCCGGCCGGGACTAGCGGGAGAAGGACAGGCCAAGAGACCCAGTACTTC
TRBD1	TRBV2	-	TRBJ2-3	CASLRRTGGDTQYF	TGTGCCAGCTTGCGCCGGACAGGGGGCGATACGCAGTATTTT